Each of the 30 T cell receptor beta chains below was sequenced from the same sample in a study of T and B cells in COVID-19 patients. BIOMED2 TRB-A/B primer pools were used in multiplex TRB PCR. TCRdb analysed the multiplex PCR reads with MiXCR anew, one entry per CDR3 protein. The sample holds hundreds of distinct CDR3 sequences, 20% to 25% seen once. Each TRB amplification used roughly 240-550 ng of genomic DNA from blood. The specimen sequenced was blood. Receptors were obtained from a human donor with active COVID-19.

The rearrangement links TRBV28 to TRBJ1-4; 8 nucleotides line up with TRBD1. The V gene end was trimmed by 6 bases and the J gene end by 8 bases; junction bases not matched to a gene: 8. The CDR3 consists of 14 residues. CDR1 and CDR2 (germline): MDHEN, SYDVKM. CDR3 residues: CASSPGQVEEKLFF. The CDR3 nucleotides read TGTGCCAGCAGCCCGGGACAGGTCGAGGAAAAACTGTTTTTT.

The rearrangement links TRBV19 to TRBJ2-2; no firm D call. Trimming took 5 bases from V and 8 from J, leaving 15 bases between them. The germline gives CDR1 LNHDA, CDR2 SQIVND (reference sequence). This CDR3 region has 14 residues. This CDR3 reads CASSGSATSGELFF. The DNA for the CDR3 is TGTGCCAGTAGTGGAAGTGCAACCTCGGGGGAGCTGTTTTTT.

This clonotype ranks as hyperexpanded (1% or more). The chain uses TRBV19 and TRBJ2-5; D is possibly TRBD1 or TRBD2 (5 bases each). Between the trimmed V and J ends, which lost 10 bases and 1 base, there was a span of 13 bases. The CDR3 runs to 13 residues. CDR1 and CDR2 (germline): LNHDA, SQIVND (reference sequence). For the CDR3, the DNA is TGTGCCACCTCACAGGACTTCCAAGAGACCCAGTACTTC. Its protein is CATSQDFQETQYF.

This clonotype ranks as large. The V gene is TRBV19, the J gene TRBJ2-1; TRBD1 aligns across 10 bases. V trimming: 8 bases; J trimming: 6 bases; junction bases outside the gene matches: 7. The germline V gene has CDR1 LNHDA and CDR2 SQIVND (reference sequence). This CDR3 is 14 amino acids long. CDR3 DNA: TGTGCCAGTGGGAAGGGACAGGGGATCAATGAGCAGTTCTTC. Protein: CASGKGQGINEQFF.

The chain joins TRBV28 to TRBJ2-3; D may be TRBD1 or TRBD2 (6 bases each). Trimming cost V 6 bases and J 1 base, with 17 bases left between them. CDR3 size: 16 residues. Germline V gene lookup returns CDR1 MDHEN and CDR2 SYDVKM. The DNA of the CDR3 is TGTGCCAGCAGCCCCGTAGGGGGGAGTCGCACAGATACGCAGTATTTT. Translation gives CASSPVGGSRTDTQYF.

This clonotype is judged medium-sized (0.01 to 0.1%). This chain uses TRBV10-3 with TRBJ2-3, with 7 bases matching TRBD1. The CDR3 is 16 amino acids. V trimming: 2 bases; J trimming: 2 bases; junction bases outside the gene matches: 7. Germline V gene data show CDR1 as ENHRY and CDR2 as SYGVKD. The chain's CDR3 is CAISEGPGQITDTQYF. The CDR3 coding sequence is TGTGCCATCAGTGAGGGCCCGGGACAGATCACAGATACGCAGTATTTT.

The chain uses TRBV19 and TRBJ2-1; the D gene is possibly TRBD1 (6 bases). The CDR3 contains 14 residues. Trimming stripped 9 bases from V and 10 bases from J, with 22 bases between. Germline V gene data show CDR1 as LNHDA and CDR2 as SQIVND (reference sequence). The CDR3 reads CARQGRVDEKEQFF. In nucleotides, the CDR3 is TGTGCCAGGCAGGGGCGAGTGGATGAGAAGGAGCAGTTCTTC.

By sample fraction, this clonotype is large. The chain has TRBV15 and TRBJ2-7; TRBD2 might be the D (6 bases). V was pared by 0 bases and J by 5 bases, with 11 bases between. The CDR3 contains 14 residues. Per the germline V gene, CDR1 is LNHNV and CDR2 is YYDKDF (reference sequence). The CDR3 spells CATSRDRTSHEQYF. For the CDR3, the DNA is TGTGCCACCAGCAGAGACCGTACTAGCCACGAGCAGTACTTC.

This clonotype has a handful of counts. The V and J genes are TRBV29-1 and TRBJ2-3; 7 nucleotides match TRBD1. The length of the CDR3 is 14 residues. Trimming removed 3 bases from V and 0 bases from J; junction bases left unmatched: 3. In germline, CDR1 is SQVTM, CDR2 ANQGSEA. In DNA, the CDR3 is TGCAGCGTTGAGGGACAGCTTAGCACAGATACGCAGTATTTT. Translation: CSVEGQLSTDTQYF.

This clonotype was counted between two and nine times. The V call is TRBV5-1, the J call TRBJ1-6; TRBD1 aligns across 11 bases. CDR1 and CDR2 (germline): SGHRS, YFSETQ. The CDR3 spans 18 residues. Trimming cost V 4 bases and J 1 base; bases outside gene matches: 7. The CDR3 sequence is CASSPRGQGASYNSPLHF. The CDR3 region has the DNA TGCGCCAGCAGCCCTCGCGGACAGGGGGCATCCTATAATTCACCCCTCCACTTT.

This clonotype is large. CDR3 nucleotides: TGCAGCGTTATGTCCGGATCCTACGAGCAGTACTTC. Amino acid sequence: CSVMSGSYEQYF. V gene TRBV29-1 combines with J gene TRBJ2-7; D is unclear. Germline assignment: CDR1 SQVTM and CDR2 ANQGSEA. The germline V and J ends were trimmed by 5 bases and 1 base, with 9 bases remaining between them. There are 12 residues in the CDR3.

This clonotype occurred a few times. J is TRBJ2-7 and V is TRBV10-2, with TRBD2 matching over 14 bases. The CDR3 spans 17 residues. V was clipped by 5 bases and J by 1 base; unmatched bases: 7. CDR1 WSHSY and CDR2 SAAADI come from the germline V gene. In nucleotides, the CDR3 is TGCGCCAGCAGTTTTGGACTAGCGGGGGGTCGGTCCTACGAGCAGTACTTC. Residues: CASSFGLAGGRSYEQYF.

This clonotype ranks as medium-sized. The chain recombines TRBV27 with TRBJ2-1, with D maybe TRBD2 (6 bases). CDR3 length equals 13 residues. Germline CDR1 and CDR2: MNHEY and SMNVEV (reference sequence). V was shortened by 8 bases and J by 7 bases, with 15 bases between the two germline ends. CDR3 nucleotide sequence: TGTGCCAGCGGGTTTTTACGGGGGAATGAGCAGTTCTTC. Translated, it gives CASGFLRGNEQFF.

The chain is built from TRBV5-1 and TRBJ1-1; tentative D call: TRBD1 (6 bases). CDR3 length: 17 residues. V lost 0 bases, J lost 1 base, and 16 bases lay in between. Germline CDR1 reads SGHRS; CDR2 reads YFSETQ. The CDR3 DNA is TGCGCCAGCAGCTTGGCATTGGGGGCACTCAGGAACACTGAAGCTTTCTTT. Its protein is CASSLALGALRNTEAFF.

The chain couples TRBV20-1 to TRBJ1-3, with 8 bases that match TRBD1. Germline V gene data show CDR1 as DFQATT and CDR2 as SNEGSKA (reference sequence). The junction had 3 bases not matched to a gene; V was cut back by 0 bases and J by 2 bases. This CDR3 has 15 amino acids. The CDR3 reads CSARELTGAGNTIYF. The CDR3 DNA follows: TGCAGTGCTAGAGAACTGACAGGGGCTGGAAACACCATATATTTT.

In this sample, this clonotype is hyperexpanded. The rearrangement uses TRBV5-4 and TRBJ2-3; 8 nucleotides align to TRBD2. Per germline, CDR1 SGHNT and CDR2 YYREEE (reference sequence). With 4 bases clipped from V and 4 bases from J, the junction kept 11 bases outside the gene matches. There are 16 residues in the CDR3. Here the CDR3 reads CASSPTSVGGADTQYF. In nucleotides, the CDR3 is TGTGCCAGCAGCCCGACTAGCGTTGGGGGGGCAGATACGCAGTATTTT.

This clonotype is large within its sample. The CDR3 DNA is TGTGCCAGTAGTATGAAGGGTTCGAACATTCAGTACTTC. Translated: CASSMKGSNIQYF. This chain uses TRBV19 with TRBJ2-4; D uncertain. CDR1 and CDR2 from the germline V gene are LNHDA and SQIVND (reference sequence). CDR3 length equals 13 residues. The ends were cut back, 3 bases at V and 7 bases at J, with 10 bases in the middle.

This clonotype was observed many times. This chain joins TRBV4-2 and TRBJ2-6; 7 bases line up with TRBD1. Losses at the gene ends were 4 bases for V and 2 bases for J; bases not matched to a gene: 8. The V gene's germline CDR1 is LGHNA and CDR2 YNFKEQ. The CDR3 sequence is 17 residues long. The CDR3 spells CASSRAGTVTGANVLTF. CDR3 bases: TGTGCCAGCAGCCGCGCCGGGACAGTTACTGGGGCCAACGTCCTGACTTTC.

In its sample, this clonotype ranks as medium-sized. The CDR3 sequence is CASSSGATYGYTF. The CDR3 DNA sequence: TGTGCCAGCAGCTCTGGGGCCACCTATGGCTACACCTTC. J is TRBJ1-2 and V is TRBV5-6, with a weak D call TRBD1 (5 bases). The germline CDR1 and CDR2 sequences are SGHDT and YYEEEE. The V and J ends lost 3 bases and 4 bases respectively, with 10 bases between them. This CDR3 spans 13 amino acids.

This clonotype was found a few times. This chain joins TRBV28 and TRBJ2-3, with D tentatively TRBD2 (6 bases). Germline V CDR1 and CDR2: MDHEN, SYDVKM. This CDR3 is built from 14 residues. V dropped 2 bases and J dropped 6 bases, with 12 bases sitting between them. CDR3 protein: CASSLLSGADTQYF. The CDR3 nucleotides read TGTGCCAGCAGTTTACTTTCGGGAGCGGATACGCAGTATTTT.

In this sample, this clonotype is medium-sized (0.01 to 0.1%). The rearrangement joins TRBV7-6 to TRBJ2-7; 10 positions agree with TRBD2. Trimming cost V 5 bases and J 7 bases; bases outside gene matches: 17. From germline, CDR1 is SGHVS and CDR2 FNYEAQ. This CDR3 is built from 17 residues. The CDR3 nucleotides are TGTGCCAGCAGCCCGCTGCCTTCGGCTAGCGGGAGAACTGAGCAGTACTTC. Amino acids: CASSPLPSASGRTEQYF.

V is TRBV5-1 and J is TRBJ2-7; 9 bases match TRBD1. The CDR3 covers 15 residues. The V and J ends lost 0 bases and 6 bases, in that order; junction bases with no gene match: 7. Germline V gene sequence: CDR1 SGHRS, CDR2 YFSETQ. CDR3 sequence (DNA): TGCGCCAGCAGCTTGGCGGTCGGGACAGGGACCGAGCAGTACTTC. Translation gives CASSLAVGTGTEQYF.

In its sample, this clonotype is medium-sized. CDR3 protein: CASSPRVGYEQYF. DNA of the CDR3: TGTGCCAGCAGCCCGAGGGTGGGGTACGAGCAGTACTTC. The chain carries TRBV7-9 and TRBJ2-7, with D possibly TRBD2 on 5 matching bases. The CDR3 is 13 residues long. Germline-derived CDR1 and CDR2 are SEHNR and FQNEAQ (reference sequence). The V end lost 5 bases, the J end lost 4 bases, and 12 bases lay between the germline ends.

For this clonotype: This may be a read error: a much more frequent sequence differs by one nucleotide. The rearrangement links TRBV15 to TRBJ1-1; D remains ambiguous. Germline CDR1 is LNHNV and CDR2 is YYDKDF (reference sequence). CDR3 length: 13 residues. Trimming took off 4 bases at V and 8 bases at J, with 14 bases between the two ends. The CDR3 sequence: CATSIVVRWEAFF. The CDR3 nucleotides read TGTGCCACCAGCATAGTGGTTCGATGGGAAGCTTTCTTT. The variable domain in full, completed from reference TRBV15 and TRBJ1-1, reads DAMVIQNPRYQVTQFGKPVTLSCSQTLNHNVMYWYQQKSSQAPKLLFHYYDKDFNNEADTPDNFQSRRPNTSFCFLDIRSPGLGDTAMYLCATSIVVRWEAFFGQGTRLTVV.

By share of the sample, this clonotype is large. The V call is TRBV19, the J call TRBJ2-1, with 11 bases aligning to TRBD2. V shed 6 bases and J 3 bases; nucleotides not matched to a gene: 10. The CDR3 sequence is 17 residues long. Germline V gene lookup returns CDR1 LNHDA and CDR2 SQIVND (reference sequence). CDR3 residues: CASRGLIAGGYYNEQFF. For the CDR3, the DNA is TGTGCCAGTAGAGGGTTAATAGCGGGAGGGTACTACAATGAGCAGTTCTTC.

This chain links TRBV18 with TRBJ2-5; TRBD2 might be the D (6 bases). Per germline, CDR1 KGHSH and CDR2 LQKENI. The CDR3 sequence is 13 residues long. Trimming left V 5 bases short and J 2 bases short, with 9 bases between. The CDR3 here is CASSIADQETQYF. Here the CDR3 DNA reads TGTGCCAGCTCAATAGCGGATCAAGAGACCCAGTACTTC.

The V and J genes are TRBV4-1 and TRBJ2-3; 7 bases map to TRBD2. The germline CDR1 and CDR2 sequences are MGHRA and YSYEKL. V trimming: 0 bases; J trimming: 1 base; junction bases outside the gene matches: 4. CDR3 length equals 16 residues. In nucleotides, the CDR3 is TGCGCCAGCAGCCAAGAACCTAGCGGACGCACAGATACGCAGTATTTT. It encodes CASSQEPSGRTDTQYF.

As concerns this clonotype: This may stem from a read error, because a much larger clone lies one nucleotide away. The chain uses TRBV5-1 and TRBJ2-4, with TRBD2 identical over 9 bases. Germline V gene lookup returns CDR1 SGHRS and CDR2 YFSETQ. The CDR3 contains 16 residues. CDR3 in amino acids: CANSLGASGTKNIQYF. Here the CDR3 DNA reads TGCGCCAACAGCTTGGGGGCTAGCGGGACTAAAAACATTCAGTACTTC.

In its sample, this clonotype ranks as medium-sized. The V call is TRBV24-1, the J call TRBJ2-5; 7 bases match TRBD2. Germline V gene data show CDR1 as KGHDR and CDR2 as SFDVKD. V dropped 3 bases and J dropped 2; count of bases not matched to a gene: 17. The length of the CDR3 is 19 residues. The CDR3: CATSDPDGGVADLQETQYF. CDR3 bases: TGTGCCACCAGTGATCCGGATGGGGGGGTGGCCGACCTTCAAGAGACCCAGTACTTC.

This clonotype was recorded a few times. CDR3: CASSLEEATNEKLFF. DNA of the CDR3: TGTGCCAGCAGTTTAGAGGAAGCAACTAATGAAAAACTGTTTTTT. This chain uses TRBV28 with TRBJ1-4; no clear D gene. Germline assignment: CDR1 MDHEN and CDR2 SYDVKM. Between the trimmed V and J ends, which lost 2 bases and 0 bases, there was a span of 7 bases. CDR3 length: 15 residues.